These T cell receptor beta chains were read from a single sample in a study of T cell responses to AZD1222 COVID-19 vaccine. Data came from immunoSEQ multiplex PCR; TCRdb stores just in-frame clones and leaves some out. The repertoire holds fewer than 50,000 clones, with less than 95% as singletons. Sequencing was performed on peripheral blood, taken 28 days after the second AZD1222 dose. The receptors here all came from an adult who received the AZD1222 COVID-19 vaccine. Both conserved end residues are part of each CDR3. A D gene is named only where the DNA matches it firmly. Clone size is not always given. Where it is, it says once, few, many or a class for expanded clones.

11 | TRBJ2-5 | TRBV27 | - | - | CASSFQETQYF | TGTGCCAGCAGTTTCCAAGAGACCCAGTACTTC
11 | TRBJ1-2 | TRBV6-2/TRBV6-3 | - | - | CASSLQGGYTF | TGTGCCAGCAGTCTTCAAGGGGGCTACACCTTC
15 | TRBJ2-7 | TRBV2 | - | few | CASKRGLGAHYEQYF | TGTGCCAGCAAGAGGGGGTTGGGCGCCCACTACGAGCAGTACTTC
13 | TRBJ2-1 | TRBV5-1 | - | once | CATTWEGAGEQFF | TGCGCCACCACGTGGGAGGGGGCTGGTGAGCAGTTCTTC
16 | TRBJ1-2 | TRBV5-1 | - | - | CASSLTPQGSSMGYTF | TGCGCCAGCAGCTTGACTCCTCAGGGGTCGTCTATGGGCTACACCTTC
13 | TRBJ2-7 | TRBV2 | - | - | CASTTSGSYEQYF | TGTGCCAGCACCACTAGTGGCTCCTACGAGCAGTACTTC
14 | TRBJ2-5 | TRBV19 | - | - | CATLRSGLQETQYF | TGTGCCACTCTACGGTCAGGCCTCCAAGAGACCCAGTACTTC
15 | TRBJ1-2 | TRBV7-9 | - | - | CASSPSGPRFYGYTF | TGTGCCAGCAGCCCATCCGGGCCACGCTTCTATGGCTACACCTTC
13 | TRBJ1-5 | TRBV28 | - | - | CASSLDSNQPQHF | TGTGCCAGCAGCCTAGATAGCAATCAGCCCCAGCATTTT
14 | TRBJ1-2 | TRBV27 | - | - | CASSYRQGGYGYTF | TGTGCCAGCAGCTATAGGCAGGGTGGCTATGGCTACACCTTC
15 | TRBJ1-4 | TRBV4-3 | - | - | CASSQESATNEKLFF | TGCGCCAGCAGCCAAGAGTCCGCAACTAATGAAAAACTGTTTTTT
11 | TRBJ1-4 | TRBV12-3/TRBV12-4 | - | once | CASSLRDGLFF | TGTGCCAGCAGTTTAAGGGACGGACTGTTTTTT
14 | TRBJ1-4 | TRBV30 | - | - | CAWSVPRDQEKLFF | TGTGCCTGGAGTGTACCCAGGGATCAAGAAAAACTGTTTTTT
8 | TRBJ1-2 | TRBV29-1 | - | - | CSVGGYTF | TGCAGCGTAGGTGGCTACACCTTC
15 | TRBJ2-7 | TRBV14 | - | - | CASSQDIHNSYEQYF | TGTGCCAGCAGCCAAGATATTCACAACTCCTACGAGCAGTACTTC
12 | TRBJ2-7 | TRBV12-3/TRBV12-4 | - | - | CASSPRVHEQYF | TGTGCCAGCAGCCCCAGGGTCCACGAGCAGTACTTC
12 | TRBJ2-7 | TRBV29-1 | - | - | CSVVRDTYEQYF | TGCAGCGTTGTTCGGGACACCTACGAGCAGTACTTC
14 | TRBJ1-5 | TRBV28 | - | - | CASSFLDSNQPQHF | TGTGCCAGCAGTTTTCTGGATAGCAATCAGCCCCAGCATTTT
11 | TRBJ2-5 | TRBV14 | - | - | CASSQDETQYF | TGTGCCAGCAGCCAAGATGAGACCCAGTACTTC
14 | TRBJ2-3 | TRBV10-3 | - | - | CAISDGLDTDTQYF | TGTGCCATCAGTGATGGCTTAGACACAGATACGCAGTATTTT
14 | TRBJ2-7 | TRBV7-2 | TRBD1 | - | CASSQLTGRYEQYF | TGTGCCAGCAGCCAACTGACAGGGCGCTACGAGCAGTACTTC
12 | TRBJ1-1 | TRBV12-3/TRBV12-4 | - | - | CASSLRRAEAFF | TGTGCCAGCAGCCTCCGGAGGGCTGAAGCTTTCTTT
14 | TRBJ1-1 | TRBV6-5 | - | - | CASSLKKGSTEAFF | TGTGCCAGCAGTCTCAAAAAGGGAAGCACTGAAGCTTTCTTT